This TCR beta chain stems from a study of T cell repertoires in cytomegalovirus infection. Looking at the study overall: In public TCR beta signatures, there were indications of both CMV infection and matching HLA type. Findings of the study overall: Ex vivo responses were dominated by HLA-C-restricted CMV-specific TCR beta clonotypes. People with CMV and the relevant HLA were identified by cumulative public TCR beta family frequency.

This CDR3 region has 16 residues. CDR1 is SGHKS and CDR2 is YYEKEE in the germline V gene (reference sequence). Trimming at V came to 2 bases and at J to 7 bases, leaving 13 bases not matched to a gene. As for this clonotype: Its antigen is not known.

TCRdb independently ran MiXCR on the reads; one entry per CDR3 protein. This sample carries roughly 240,000 distinct CDR3 sequences, 6% to 8% of them seen once, and the ten largest clones take more than 5.5%. The sequence came from a human donor in good health (CMV status not recorded). Some clones in this sample may be carry-over from other donors' samples. This rearrangement joins TRBV5-5 to TRBJ1-1, with 8 positions matching TRBD1. Sequences were obtained from PBMCs. The CDR3 sequence is CASSFSPTGANVEAFF. CDR3 DNA sequence: TGTGCCAGCAGCTTTTCCCCGACAGGGGCAAATGTTGAAGCTTTCTTT. The variable domain in full, with the rest retrieved from reference TRBV5-5 and TRBJ1-1, is DAGVTQSPTHLIKTRGQQVTLRCSPISGHKSVSWYQQVLGQGPQFIFQYYEKEERGRGNFPDRFSARQFPNYSSELNVNALLLGDSALYLCASSFSPTGANVEAFFGQGTRLTVV.